This T cell receptor (beta chain) was obtained from a study of T cell responses to AZD1222 COVID-19 vaccine. Broader study findings: Vaccination with two AZD1222 doses was followed by a rise in Spike-specific TCR breadth and depth. At baseline, seropositivity was found in only six or seven AZD1222 recipients.

Here immunoSEQ multiplex PCR was the method, and the copy in TCRdb shows in-frame clones only, minus some. The data contain some 200,000 clones, 85% to 95% of them singletons. Trimming removed 5 bases at V and 0 bases at J, with 4 bases between. Germline-derived CDR1 and CDR2 are MNHNY and SVGAGI (reference sequence). The CDR3 sequence is 12 residues long. Concerning this clone: Its antigen is not known.

The material sequenced was peripheral blood, taken on day 0 of AZD1222 vaccination. This TCR came from an adult in good health. The V gene is TRBV6-6, the J gene TRBJ2-5; D unclear. The CDR3 DNA reads TGTGCCAGCAGTCAGTACCAAGAGACCCAGTACTTC. Encoded protein: CASSQYQETQYF.